Following are 7 T cell receptor beta chains from one sample sequenced in a study of CD8+ T cells in alopecia areata. Reverse transcribed after extraction, RNA yielded cDNA as the sequencing template. The data were produced by immunoSEQ multiplex PCR, yet TCRdb's version contains in-frame clones alone and is incomplete. The repertoire has 150,000 to 200,000 clones, just under 60% of them found once; the top ten carry about 15%. Sequences were derived from CD4+ T cells sorted from blood, sampled at week 0. The receptors were sampled from a human donor with alopecia areata.

This clone showed up just a few times. CDR3 loop: CAIRTGGDTGELFF. In nucleotides, the CDR3 is TGTGCCATTCGGACAGGGGGCGATACCGGGGAGCTGTTTTTT. This chain links TRBV10-3 with TRBJ2-2; 11 positions match TRBD1. Germline V gives CDR1 ENHRY, CDR2 SYGVKD. Trimming removed 9 bases from V and 5 bases from J; junction bases left unmatched: 5. The CDR3 extends over 14 amino acids.

The chain has TRBV5-1 and TRBJ2-3, with 8 bases aligning to TRBD2. CDR1 and CDR2 (germline): SGHRS, YFSETQ. The CDR3 runs to 14 residues. With 6 bases clipped from V and 1 base from J, the junction kept 4 bases outside the gene matches. CDR3 residues: CASKSGGGTDTQYF. The CDR3, as DNA: TGCGCCAGCAAAAGCGGGGGTGGCACAGATACGCAGTATTTT.

This clone has at least ten counts. The chain combines TRBV6-1 with TRBJ2-5; D remains unclear. The germline CDR1 and CDR2 sequences are MNHNS and SASEGT. Trimming stripped 7 bases from V and 5 bases from J, with 5 bases between. The CDR3 is made up of 10 amino acids. The CDR3 reads CASMYETQYF. The CDR3 region has the DNA TGTGCCAGCATGTATGAGACCCAGTACTTC.

This clone turned up a few times. At one end, the junction sequence differs from germline, possibly due to a read error. The chain combines TRBV19 with TRBJ2-7; 7 bases align to TRBD2. CDR3 length: 14 residues. Germline CDR1 reads LNHDA; CDR2 reads SQIVND (reference sequence). CDR3 amino acids: CASSIPGRDYSLVF. The CDR3 coding sequence is TGTGCCAGTAGTATCCCGGGGAGGGACTATTCCCTTGTCTTC.

This clone has only one observation. The chain couples TRBV5-6 to TRBJ1-1, with D possibly matching TRBD1 (5 bases). This CDR3 is 14 amino acids long. The germline V and J ends were trimmed by 1 base and 5 bases, with 12 bases remaining between them. Germline V CDR1 and CDR2: SGHDT, YYEEEE. CDR3 protein: CASSLFRVVTEAFF. In DNA form, the CDR3 reads TGTGCCAGCAGCTTGTTCAGGGTAGTGACTGAAGCTTTCTTT.

The chain couples TRBV6-6 to TRBJ1-5; 7 nucleotides align to TRBD1. Germline loops: CDR1 MNHNY, CDR2 SVGAGI (reference sequence). The length of the CDR3 is 12 residues. The trim removed 9 bases at V and 5 bases at J, leaving 4 bases unmatched. In DNA, the CDR3 is TGTGCCAGTCGACAGGGCGATCAGCCCCAGCATTTT. It specifies CASRQGDQPQHF.

The chain joins TRBV4-1 to TRBJ1-1; D not certain. Deletions cut 4 bases from V and 6 bases from J, with 15 bases between. Germline CDR1 is MGHRA and CDR2 is YSYEKL. The CDR3 is 14 amino acids. The CDR3 DNA sequence: TGCGCCAGCAGCCGCGACTTTGGGGTGGCTGAAGCTTTCTTT. Translation: CASSRDFGVAEAFF.